Below, 6 T cell receptor beta chains from the same sample are listed, as sequenced in a study of technical replicates of blood from a few donors. The protocol was immunoSEQ multiplex PCR, while the TCRdb copy is restricted to in-frame clones and leaves out a portion. Here the sample spans roughly 80,000 clones, 90% to 95% being singletons. Sequenced material: T cells isolated from PBMCs. The receptors stem from a human donor in good health.

This chain connects TRBV7-2 to TRBJ2-7; D remains ambiguous. Trimming removed 1 base from V and 2 bases from J, with 3 bases in between. The CDR3 consists of 12 residues. Per the germline V gene, CDR1 is SGHTA and CDR2 is FQGNSA. CDR3 DNA: TGTGCCAGCAGCTTAGTCACCTACGAGCAGTACTTC. Translating it yields CASSLVTYEQYF.

V and J are TRBV6-5 and TRBJ2-5; 8 bases are shared with TRBD2. The trim removed 0 bases at V and 4 bases at J, leaving 4 bases unmatched. The germline gives CDR1 MNHEY, CDR2 SVGAGI. CDR3 size: 15 residues. For the CDR3, the DNA is TGTGCCAGCAGTTACTCCCTAGCGGGTGCAGAGACCCAGTACTTC. Translating it yields CASSYSLAGAETQYF.

This clone has a single count. The sample holds other DNA sequences that translate to the same CDR3. The rearrangement links TRBV29-1 to TRBJ1-1; perhaps TRBD1 as D (5 bases). Deletions cut 2 bases from V and 1 base from J, with 8 bases between. Germline V gene data show CDR1 as SQVTM and CDR2 as ANQGSEA. The CDR3 loop spans 13 amino acids. CDR3 sequence (DNA): TGCAGCGTTGAATCGGGGGAGAACACTGAAGCTTTCTTT. Translation: CSVESGENTEAFF.

The V call is TRBV6-6, the J call TRBJ1-4, with a possible D match to TRBD1 (5 bases). The germline V and J ends were trimmed by 2 bases and 8 bases, with 15 bases remaining between them. The CDR3 is 15 amino acids. Germline CDR1 is MNHNY and CDR2 is SVGAGI (reference sequence). The CDR3 sequence is CASSYPGIVREKLFF. The CDR3 DNA reads TGTGCCAGCAGTTACCCAGGGATAGTTAGGGAAAAACTGTTTTTT.

The CDR3 sequence: CASSRIEGDTEAFF. DNA of the CDR3: TGTGCCAGCAGCCGCATAGAGGGGGACACTGAAGCTTTCTTT. The chain is built from TRBV4-2 and TRBJ1-1; tentatively, D is TRBD1 (6 bases). The CDR3 covers 14 residues. Per the germline V gene, CDR1 is LGHNA and CDR2 is YNFKEQ. The V and J ends lost 4 bases and 3 bases respectively, with 12 bases between them.

The V gene is TRBV30, the J gene TRBJ1-2; TRBD1 matches at 7 bases. CDR3 length: 12 residues. With V trimmed by 4 bases and J by 4 bases, 3 bases remained unmatched. The V gene's germline CDR1 is GTSNPN and CDR2 SVGIG (reference sequence). CDR3: CAWTGGGYGYTF. The CDR3 DNA is TGTGCCTGGACAGGGGGTGGCTATGGCTACACCTTC.